This paragraph reports one T cell receptor (beta chain). Baseline was the first blood sampling point, followed by cycle 4 day 1 and cycle 7 day 1. Germline V gene data show CDR1 as SQVTM and CDR2 as ANQGSEA. This CDR3 has 12 residues. V was pared by 7 bases and J by 0 bases, with 10 bases between. This sample was included in a study of OX40 agonist ivuxolimab in advanced cancers. Only in-frame clones appear in the TCRdb table, and some are missing; sequencing was by immunoSEQ multiplex PCR. Of 60,000 to 90,000 clones in the sample, 88% were seen once. The receptor was derived from an adult with an advanced solid tumor such as melanoma, head and neck, liver or kidney cancer. The starting material was CD4+ or CD8+ T cells sorted from blood, obtained in a trial of the OX40 agonist ivuxolimab. The rearrangement joins TRBV29-1 to TRBJ2-7; a possible D gene is TRBD2 (6 bases). CDR3 protein: CSAGDPSYEQYF. Here the CDR3 DNA reads TGCAGCGCGGGGGACCCCTCCTACGAGCAGTACTTC.